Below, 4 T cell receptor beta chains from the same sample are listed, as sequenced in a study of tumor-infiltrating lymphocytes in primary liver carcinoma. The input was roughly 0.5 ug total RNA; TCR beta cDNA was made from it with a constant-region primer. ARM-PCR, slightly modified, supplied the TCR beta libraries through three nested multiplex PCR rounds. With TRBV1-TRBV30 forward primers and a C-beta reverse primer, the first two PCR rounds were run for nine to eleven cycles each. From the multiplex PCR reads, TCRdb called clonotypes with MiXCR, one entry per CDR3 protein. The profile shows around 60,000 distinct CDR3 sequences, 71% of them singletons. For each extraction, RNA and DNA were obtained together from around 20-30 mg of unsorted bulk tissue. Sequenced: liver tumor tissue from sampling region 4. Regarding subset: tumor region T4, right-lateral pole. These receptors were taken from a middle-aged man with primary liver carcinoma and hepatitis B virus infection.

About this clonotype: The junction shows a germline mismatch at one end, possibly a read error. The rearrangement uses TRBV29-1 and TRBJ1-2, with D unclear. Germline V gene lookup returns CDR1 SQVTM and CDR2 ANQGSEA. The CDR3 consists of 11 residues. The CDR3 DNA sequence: TGCATCGTTGGATTTGAATATGGCTACACCTTC. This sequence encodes CIVGFEYGYTF. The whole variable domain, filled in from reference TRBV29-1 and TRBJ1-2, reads SAVISQKPSRDICQRGTSLTIQCQVDSQVTMMFWYRQQPGQSLTLIATANQGSEATYESGFVIDKFPISRPNLTFSTLTVSNMSPEDSSIYLCIVGFEYGYTFGSGTRLTVV.

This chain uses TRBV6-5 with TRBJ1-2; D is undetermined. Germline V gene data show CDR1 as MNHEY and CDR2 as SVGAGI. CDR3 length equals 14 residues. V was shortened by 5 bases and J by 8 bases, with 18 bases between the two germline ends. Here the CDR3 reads CASSQKGRSGGYTF. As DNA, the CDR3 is TGTGCCAGCAGTCAGAAAGGCAGGTCGGGAGGCTACACCTTC.

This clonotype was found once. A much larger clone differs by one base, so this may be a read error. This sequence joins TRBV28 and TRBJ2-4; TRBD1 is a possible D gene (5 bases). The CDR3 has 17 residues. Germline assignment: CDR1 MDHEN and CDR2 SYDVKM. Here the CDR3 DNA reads TGTGCCGGCAGTTTAGTTTCAGGGCCCCGGTTCTCGAACATTCAGTACTTC. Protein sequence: CAGSLVSGPRFSNIQYF.

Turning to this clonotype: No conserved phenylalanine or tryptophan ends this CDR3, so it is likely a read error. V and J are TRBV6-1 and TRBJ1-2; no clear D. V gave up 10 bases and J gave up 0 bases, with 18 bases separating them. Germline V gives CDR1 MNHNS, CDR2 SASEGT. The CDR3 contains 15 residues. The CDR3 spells CANSLTVTTNYGYTI. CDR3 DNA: TGTGCCAACAGCTTGACTGTGACAACTAACTATGGCTACACCATC.